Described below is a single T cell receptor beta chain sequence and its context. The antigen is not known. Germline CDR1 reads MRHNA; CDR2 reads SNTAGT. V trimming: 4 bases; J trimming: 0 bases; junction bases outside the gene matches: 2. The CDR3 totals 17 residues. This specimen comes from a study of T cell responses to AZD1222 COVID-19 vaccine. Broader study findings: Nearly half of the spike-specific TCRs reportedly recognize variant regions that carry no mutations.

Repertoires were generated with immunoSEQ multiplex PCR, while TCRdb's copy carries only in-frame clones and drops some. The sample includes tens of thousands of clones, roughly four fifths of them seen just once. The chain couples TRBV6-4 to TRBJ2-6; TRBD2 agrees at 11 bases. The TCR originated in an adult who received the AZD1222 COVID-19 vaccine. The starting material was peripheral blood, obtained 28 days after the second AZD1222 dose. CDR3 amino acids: CASSAGTSGSGANVLTF. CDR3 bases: TGTGCCAGCAGTGCCGGGACTAGCGGCTCTGGGGCCAACGTCCTGACTTTC.